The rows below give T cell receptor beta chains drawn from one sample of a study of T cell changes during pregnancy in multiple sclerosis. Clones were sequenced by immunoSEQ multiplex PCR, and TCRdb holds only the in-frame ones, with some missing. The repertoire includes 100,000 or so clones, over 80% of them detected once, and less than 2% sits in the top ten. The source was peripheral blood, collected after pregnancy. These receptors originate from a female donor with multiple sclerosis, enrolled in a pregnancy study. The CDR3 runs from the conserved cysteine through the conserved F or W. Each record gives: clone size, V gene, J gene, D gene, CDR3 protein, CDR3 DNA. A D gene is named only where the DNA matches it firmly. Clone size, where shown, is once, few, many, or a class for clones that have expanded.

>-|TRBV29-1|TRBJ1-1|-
CSANSGGTEAFF
TGCAGCGCGAACAGTGGAGGCACTGAAGCTTTCTTT
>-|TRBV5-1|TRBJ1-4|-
CASSWGGRISTNEKLFF
TGCGCCAGCAGCTGGGGAGGGAGAATATCAACTAATGAAAAACTGTTTTTT
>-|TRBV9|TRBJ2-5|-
CASSAGPEETQYF
TGTGCCAGCAGTGCGGGGCCCGAAGAGACCCAGTACTTC
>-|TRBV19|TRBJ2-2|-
CASSIGASANTGELFF
TGTGCCAGTAGTATAGGGGCTAGCGCGAACACCGGGGAGCTGTTTTTT
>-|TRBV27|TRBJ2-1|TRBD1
CATGNRGPSYNEQFF
TGTGCCACCGGAAACAGGGGTCCCTCCTACAATGAGCAGTTCTTC
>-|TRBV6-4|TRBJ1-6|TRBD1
CASSVDRGSSPLHF
TGTGCCAGCAGTGTGGACAGGGGGTCATCACCCCTCCACTTT
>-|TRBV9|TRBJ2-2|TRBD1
CASSFRDRMNTGELFF
TGTGCCAGCAGCTTCCGGGACAGAATGAACACCGGGGAGCTGTTTTTT
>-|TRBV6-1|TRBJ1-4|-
CASSEVSPLNEKLFF
TGTGCCAGCAGTGAAGTTAGTCCGCTTAATGAAAAACTGTTTTTT
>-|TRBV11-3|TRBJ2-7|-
CASSFQERNEQYF
TGTGCCAGCAGCTTCCAGGAGCGGAACGAGCAGTACTTC
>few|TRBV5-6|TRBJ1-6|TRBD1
CASSLRTGDVGLALHF
TGTGCCAGCAGCTTGAGGACAGGGGACGTGGGTTTGGCCCTCCACTTT
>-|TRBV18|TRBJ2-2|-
CASSLRSLEATTGELFF
TGTGCCAGCTCACTGCGTTCCCTAGAAGCTACCACCGGGGAGCTGTTTTTT
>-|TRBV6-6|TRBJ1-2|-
CASSSLQGLDGYTF
TGTGCCAGCAGTTCTCTACAGGGTCTAGATGGCTACACCTTC
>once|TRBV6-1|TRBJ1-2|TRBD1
CASSVGTGSGYTF
TGTGCCAGCAGTGTCGGGACAGGAAGTGGCTACACCTTC
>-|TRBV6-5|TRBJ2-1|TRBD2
CASSYSGLAGTNEQFF
TGTGCCAGCAGTTACTCGGGACTAGCGGGGACCAATGAGCAGTTCTTC
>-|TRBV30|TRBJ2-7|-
CAWSVVGWAYEQYF
TGTGCCTGGAGTGTAGTTGGGTGGGCGTACGAGCAGTACTTC
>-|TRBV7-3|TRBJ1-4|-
CASSPRPGEKLFF
TGTGCCAGCAGCCCCCGTCCCGGGGAAAAACTGTTTTTT
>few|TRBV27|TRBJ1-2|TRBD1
CASRRTGADYGYTF
TGTGCCAGCAGGCGGACAGGGGCCGACTATGGCTACACCTTC
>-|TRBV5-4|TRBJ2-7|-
CASSPGDTYEQYF
TGTGCCAGCAGCCCCGGGGACACGTACGAGCAGTACTTC
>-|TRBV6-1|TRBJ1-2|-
CASIPNPTGKDGYTF
TGTGCCAGCATCCCCAACCCCACAGGGAAGGATGGCTACACCTTC
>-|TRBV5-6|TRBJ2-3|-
CASSLIDAQGDTQYF
TGTGCCAGCAGCTTGATCGACGCTCAGGGAGATACGCAGTATTTT
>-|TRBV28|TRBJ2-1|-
CASSLFLRSEQFF
TGTGCCAGCAGTTTGTTCCTGAGGAGTGAGCAGTTCTTC
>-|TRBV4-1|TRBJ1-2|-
CASSQDADSANYGYTF
TGCGCCAGCAGCCAAGACGCGGACAGCGCTAACTATGGCTACACCTTC
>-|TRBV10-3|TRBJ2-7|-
CAISDIGFGQGYEQYF
TGTGCCATCAGTGATATTGGGTTTGGGCAGGGCTACGAGCAGTACTTC
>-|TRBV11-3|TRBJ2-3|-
CASSLGSAADTQYF
TGTGCCAGCAGCTTAGGGTCGGCAGCGGATACGCAGTATTTT
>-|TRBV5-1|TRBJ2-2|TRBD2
CASSRTSGGTGELFF
TGCGCCAGCAGCAGGACTAGCGGGGGCACCGGGGAGCTGTTTTTT
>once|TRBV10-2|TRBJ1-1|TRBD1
CASSPLSDRPLEAFF
TGCGCCAGCAGTCCCCTTTCGGACAGGCCACTTGAAGCTTTCTTT
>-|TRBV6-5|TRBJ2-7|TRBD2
CASSYFLGVAGGEQYF
TGTGCCAGCAGTTATTTCCTTGGGGTAGCGGGTGGGGAGCAGTACTTC
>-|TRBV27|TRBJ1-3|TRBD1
CASSDRGPKSGDTIYF
TGTGCCAGCAGCGACAGGGGGCCTAAGTCTGGAGACACCATATATTTT
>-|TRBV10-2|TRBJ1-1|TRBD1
CAISGTGGAGAFF
TGCGCCATCTCCGGGACAGGGGGTGCGGGAGCTTTCTTT
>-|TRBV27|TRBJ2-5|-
CASSYSGRAGETQYF
TGTGCCAGCAGTTACAGTGGCCGCGCGGGGGAGACCCAGTACTTC
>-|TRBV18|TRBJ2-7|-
CASSPPTSFEQYF
TGTGCCAGCTCACCGCCGACTAGTTTCGAGCAGTACTTC
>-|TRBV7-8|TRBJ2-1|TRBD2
CASSLARAGGIYNEQFF
TGTGCCAGCAGCTTAGCCCGAGCCGGGGGGATCTACAATGAGCAGTTCTTC
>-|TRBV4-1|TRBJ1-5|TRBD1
CASSQRVKIGTELLSNQPQHF
TGCGCCAGCAGCCAAAGGGTTAAAATCGGGACAGAGCTGCTTAGCAATCAGCCCCAGCATTTT
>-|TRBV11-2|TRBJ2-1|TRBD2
CASSSGLAGNEQFF
TGTGCCAGCAGCTCGGGACTAGCGGGGAATGAGCAGTTCTTC
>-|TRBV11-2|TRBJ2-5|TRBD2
CASSLGTAGGAGETQYF
TGTGCCAGCAGCTTAGGGACAGCGGGGGGCGCGGGAGAGACCCAGTACTTC
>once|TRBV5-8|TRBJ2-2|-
CASSWQVPNTGELFF
TGTGCCAGCAGCTGGCAGGTACCGAACACCGGGGAGCTGTTTTTT
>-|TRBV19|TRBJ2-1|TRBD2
CASSIVQGLAYEQFF
TGTGCCAGTAGTATAGTCCAAGGACTAGCTTATGAGCAGTTCTTC
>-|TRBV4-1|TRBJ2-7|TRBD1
CASSLQINRQGRYEQYF
TGCGCCAGCAGCCTGCAAATCAATCGACAGGGGCGGTACGAGCAGTACTTC
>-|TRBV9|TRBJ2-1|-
CASSRGDLSDNEQFF
TGTGCCAGCAGTCGTGGGGACTTATCTGACAATGAGCAGTTCTTC
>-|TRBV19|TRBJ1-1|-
CASTLGHRAEAFF
TGTGCCAGTACCTTGGGCCACAGAGCTGAAGCTTTCTTT
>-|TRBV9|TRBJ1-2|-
CASSRRTPGDGYTF
TGTGCCAGCAGCCGTAGGACACCGGGGGATGGCTACACCTTC
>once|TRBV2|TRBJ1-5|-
CASSEAGYNQPQHF
TGTGCCAGCAGTGAAGCCGGTTACAATCAGCCCCAGCATTTT
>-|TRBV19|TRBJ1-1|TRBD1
CASRPSAGTGPTEAFF
TGTGCCAGTAGGCCCTCCGCCGGGACAGGACCCACTGAAGCTTTCTTT
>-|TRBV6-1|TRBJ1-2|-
CASTEARYGYTF
TGTGCCAGCACCGAGGCGAGGTATGGCTACACCTTC
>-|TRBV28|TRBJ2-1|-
CASSLLQGLGDNEQFF
TGTGCCAGCAGTTTATTACAGGGCCTAGGGGACAATGAGCAGTTCTTC
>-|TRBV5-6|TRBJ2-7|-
CASSLASYEQYF
TGTGCCAGCAGCTTGGCGTCCTACGAGCAGTACTTC
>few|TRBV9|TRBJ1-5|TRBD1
CASSQGGNQPQHF
TGTGCCAGCAGCCAGGGGGGCAATCAGCCCCAGCATTTT
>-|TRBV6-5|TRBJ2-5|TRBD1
CASSLGQGGQETQYF
TGTGCCAGCAGCCTGGGACAGGGGGGCCAAGAGACCCAGTACTTC
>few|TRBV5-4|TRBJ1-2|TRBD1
CASSTGQGANYGYTF
TGTGCCAGCAGCACCGGACAGGGGGCGAACTATGGCTACACCTTC
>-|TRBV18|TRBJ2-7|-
CASSPRVGGAYEQYF
TGTGCCAGCTCACCACGGGTAGGCGGGGCCTACGAGCAGTACTTC